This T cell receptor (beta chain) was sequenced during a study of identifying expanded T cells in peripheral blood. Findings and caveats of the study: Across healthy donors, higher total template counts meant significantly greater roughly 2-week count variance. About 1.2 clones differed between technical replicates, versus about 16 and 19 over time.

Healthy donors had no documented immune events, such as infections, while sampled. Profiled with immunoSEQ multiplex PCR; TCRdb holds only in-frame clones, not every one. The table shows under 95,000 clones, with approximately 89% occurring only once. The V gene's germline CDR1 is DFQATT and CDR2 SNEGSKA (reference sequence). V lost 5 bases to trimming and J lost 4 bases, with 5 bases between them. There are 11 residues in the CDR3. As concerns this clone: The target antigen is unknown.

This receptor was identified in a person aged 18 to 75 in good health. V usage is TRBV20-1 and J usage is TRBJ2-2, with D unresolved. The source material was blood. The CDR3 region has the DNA TGCAGTGCTTCGGGCACCGGGGAGCTGTTTTTT. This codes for CSASGTGELFF.